Listed below are T cell receptor beta chains from one sample, sequenced in a study of identical twins. MiXCR was run by TCRdb on the 5' RACE reads, yielding one entry per CDR3 protein. The sample carries roughly 1,500,000 distinct CDR3 sequences, less than 40% recorded once. Sequenced sample: cord blood. The receptors derive from a newborn girl in good health. CDR3s include the opening cysteine and the closing phenylalanine or tryptophan. A D gene is named only where the DNA matches it firmly. The listing skips clone size in some rows; elsewhere it reads once, few, many or a size class.

TRBV20-1	few	-	TRBJ2-4	11	CSPTGGNIQYF	TGCAGTCCCACTGGGGGGAACATTCAGTACTTC
TRBV27	few	TRBD1	TRBJ1-5	14	CASSFKGAGQPQHF	TGTGCCAGCAGTTTTAAGGGGGCGGGTCAGCCCCAGCATTTT
TRBV28	many	-	TRBJ2-4	13	CASMRGERNIQYF	TGTGCCAGCATGCGGGGAGAGAGGAACATTCAGTACTTC
TRBV6-1	once	TRBD2	TRBJ2-3	15	CASMSSGTPTDTQYF	TGTGCCAGCATGAGTAGCGGGACCCCCACAGATACGCAGTATTTT
TRBV24-1	-	TRBD2	TRBJ2-7	15	CATSGTSGRANEQYF	TGTGCCACCAGTGGGACTAGCGGGAGGGCCAATGAGCAGTACTTC
TRBV20-1	-	-	TRBJ1-6	11	CSARPVNSLHF	TGCAGTGCTAGGCCCGTCAATTCCCTCCACTTT
TRBV10-3	-	-	TRBJ1-2	17	CAISDYPARTANYGCTF	TGTGCCATCAGTGATTATCCGGCTAGGACAGCTAACTATGGCTGCACCTTC
TRBV10-3	-	TRBD2	TRBJ2-5	16	CAISAQLLAPQETQYF	TGTGCCATCTCCGCCCAACTACTAGCGCCTCAAGAGACCCAGTACTTC
TRBV12-3/TRBV12-4	-	-	TRBJ2-2	17	CASSFFTLVGWTGELFF	TGTGCCAGCAGTTTTTTCACACTAGTGGGGTGGACCGGGGAGCTGTTTTTT
TRBV20-1	few	TRBD2	TRBJ2-7	13	CSDRLAGPYEQYF	TGCAGTGACAGACTAGCGGGGCCTTACGAGCAGTACTTC
TRBV20-1	few	-	TRBJ2-6	15	CSASENRDGANVLTF	TGCAGTGCTAGCGAAAACAGGGATGGGGCCAACGTCCTGACTTTC
TRBV7-9	-	-	TRBJ2-7	14	CASSSNRDSYEQYF	TGTGCCAGCAGCTCTAACAGGGATAGCTACGAGCAGTACTTC
TRBV28	-	-	TRBJ2-7	15	CASLFLGPKGYEQYF	TGTGCCAGCCTCTTCCTCGGACCCAAGGGGTACGAGCAGTACTTC
TRBV5-5	-	-	TRBJ1-5	15	CASSLSSNSNQPQHF	TGTGCCAGCAGCTTGTCCAGCAATAGCAATCAGCCCCAGCATTTT
TRBV2	few	TRBD1	TRBJ1-2	14	CASRGGTGRYGYTF	TGTGCCAGCAGGGGGGGGACAGGGCGCTATGGCTACACCTTC
TRBV27	few	-	TRBJ2-3	14	CASSKRLSTDTQYF	TGTGCCAGCAGTAAAAGGCTTTCCACAGATACGCAGTATTTT
TRBV6-5	-	TRBD1	TRBJ1-6	17	CASSYALTGDLNSPLHF	TGTGCCAGCAGTTACGCTCTAACAGGGGACCTCAATTCACCCCTCCACTTT
TRBV20-1	-	TRBD2	TRBJ2-2	18	CSARVALAGAHNTGELFF	TGCAGTGCTAGAGTAGCGCTAGCGGGGGCCCACAACACCGGGGAGCTGTTTTTT
TRBV28	few	-	TRBJ1-2	12	CASRGVFYGYTF	TGTGCCAGCAGGGGGGTTTTCTATGGCTACACCTTC
TRBV29-1	few	-	TRBJ1-3	13	CSVGWGSGNTIYF	TGCAGCGTTGGGTGGGGCTCTGGAAACACCATATATTTT
TRBV30	-	-	TRBJ2-7	13	CAWKAGASYEQYF	TGTGCCTGGAAGGCCGGGGCCTCCTACGAGCAGTACTTC
TRBV25-1	few	TRBD1	TRBJ1-1	14	CASKQGARGAEAFF	TGTGCCAGCAAACAGGGGGCGCGGGGCGCTGAAGCTTTCTTT
TRBV11-2	many	-	TRBJ2-6	11	CASSLKDVLTF	TGTGCCAGCAGCCTTAAAGACGTCCTGACTTTC
TRBV4-2	few	TRBD1	TRBJ1-5	17	CASSQGSVRGSNQPQHF	TGTGCCAGCAGCCAAGGGAGCGTCAGGGGGAGCAATCAGCCCCAGCATTTT
TRBV19	few	TRBD2	TRBJ2-7	15	CASSIGSAGADEQYF	TGTGCCAGTAGTATCGGATCAGCGGGAGCAGACGAGCAGTACTTC
TRBV7-2	-	TRBD2	TRBJ2-1	14	CASRGGEAWDEQFF	TGTGCCAGCAGGGGGGGGGAGGCCTGGGATGAGCAGTTCTTC
TRBV6-5	-	TRBD2	TRBJ2-1	17	CASSYSRGLAKVDEQFF	TGTGCCAGCAGTTACTCGAGGGGACTAGCTAAGGTGGATGAGCAGTTCTTC
TRBV11-2	few	TRBD2	TRBJ2-1	16	CASTVGASGRGNEQFF	TGTGCCAGCACCGTCGGGGCTAGCGGGAGAGGGAATGAGCAGTTCTTC
TRBV11-2	-	-	TRBJ2-4	13	CASSLDNMNIQYF	TGTGCCAGCAGCTTAGATAATATGAACATTCAGTACTTC
TRBV5-1	-	-	TRBJ1-2	13	CASSPGPWDGYTF	TGCGCCAGCAGCCCGGGACCCTGGGATGGCTACACCTTC
TRBV10-3	many	TRBD2	TRBJ2-3	19	CAISESTSIRLASTDTQYF	TGTGCCATCAGTGAGTCGACCAGTATAAGACTAGCGAGCACAGATACGCAGTATTTT
TRBV3-1	many	-	TRBJ2-7	11	CASSQPYEQYF	TGTGCCAGCAGTCAGCCCTACGAGCAGTACTTC
TRBV20-1	-	TRBD1	TRBJ2-7	15	CSASGQGTYSYEQYF	TGCAGTGCTTCGGGACAGGGTACCTACTCCTACGAGCAGTACTTC
TRBV28	few	TRBD1	TRBJ1-2	15	CASSLTGSVGYGYTF	TGTGCCAGCAGTTTGACAGGGAGTGTTGGCTATGGCTACACCTTC
TRBV20-1	-	-	TRBJ1-6	15	CSAKDGSSYNSPLHF	TGCAGTGCTAAGGATGGGAGCTCCTATAATTCACCCCTCCACTTT
TRBV7-2	few	-	TRBJ2-7	15	CASSLATALTYEQYF	TGTGCCAGCAGCTTAGCGACAGCCCTTACCTACGAGCAGTACTTC
TRBV12-3/TRBV12-4	few	-	TRBJ2-1	11	CASSFDDEQFF	TGTGCCAGCAGTTTCGATGATGAGCAGTTCTTC
TRBV3-1	-	TRBD2	TRBJ2-3	17	CASSPTFSGFPTDTQYF	TGTGCCAGCAGTCCCACCTTTAGCGGGTTCCCCACAGATACGCAGTATTTT
TRBV12-3/TRBV12-4	-	-	TRBJ1-1	12	CASSLLVTEAFF	TGTGCCAGCAGTTTATTAGTCACTGAAGCTTTCTTT
TRBV11-3	once	TRBD1	TRBJ1-2	16	CASSLSQPGQGYGYTF	TGTGCCAGCAGCTTGTCCCAGCCCGGACAGGGATATGGCTACACCTTC
TRBV5-1	-	TRBD2	TRBJ2-7	16	CASSLKGLAGVLEQYF	TGCGCCAGCAGCTTGAAGGGGCTAGCGGGAGTACTCGAGCAGTACTTC
TRBV5-6	few	-	TRBJ2-7	14	CASSFTGVIYEQYF	TGTGCCAGCAGCTTCACAGGTGTGATCTACGAGCAGTACTTC
TRBV12-3/TRBV12-4	few	-	TRBJ2-1	14	CASSYGGGYNEQFF	TGTGCCAGCAGTTACGGGGGAGGCTACAATGAGCAGTTCTTC
TRBV7-7	-	-	TRBJ2-1	14	CASSLAGQHNEQFF	TGTGCTAGCAGCTTAGCGGGACAGCACAATGAGCAGTTCTTC
TRBV28	-	TRBD2	TRBJ2-6	18	CASSHRAGAFSGANVLTF	TGTGCCAGCAGCCACCGAGCGGGGGCATTCTCTGGGGCCAACGTCCTGACTTTC
TRBV21-1	many	-	TRBJ2-1	12	CASIPSGRLEFF	TGTGCCAGCATTCCTAGCGGGAGATTGGAGTTCTTC
TRBV28	few	TRBD2	TRBJ2-2	17	CASSSDLAGEDTGELFF	TGTGCCAGCAGTTCTGATCTAGCGGGGGAAGACACCGGTGAGCTGTTTTTT
TRBV14	-	-	TRBJ2-1	14	CASSQVIRGMEQFF	TGTGCCAGCAGCCAAGTTATCCGGGGGATGGAGCAGTTCTTC
TRBV7-9	-	-	TRBJ1-2	13	CASSFWQTYGYTF	TGTGCCAGCAGCTTCTGGCAGACCTATGGCTACACCTTC
TRBV3-1	few	-	TRBJ1-1	14	CASSQNAWAAEAFF	TGTGCCAGCAGCCAAAACGCCTGGGCAGCTGAAGCTTTCTTT
TRBV13	few	TRBD2	TRBJ2-3	18	CASSSRLAGGQKTDTQYF	TGTGCCAGCAGTTCCCGACTAGCGGGGGGTCAAAAAACAGATACGCAGTATTTT
TRBV9	once	TRBD2	TRBJ2-3	19	CASSGTLAGGRLSTDTQYF	TGTGCCAGCAGCGGCACTTTAGCGGGGGGGCGGCTTAGCACAGATACGCAGTATTTT
TRBV20-1	-	-	TRBJ1-2	13	CSARTRFNYGYTF	TGCAGTGCTAGAACGCGGTTCAACTATGGCTACACCTTC